This TCR beta chain was found in a study of breast tumors, draining lymph nodes, adjacent tissues. Notes on the study in general: Data fit most tumor T cells coming from lymph node, expanding in tumor.

Axillary draining lymph nodes of breast cancer patients supplied the node samples. This clonotype was detected a few times. Antigen: not known. A single base separates this from a much larger clone, so it may be a read error. TCRdb analysed the multiplex PCR reads with MiXCR anew, one entry per CDR3 protein. Of 150,000 to 200,000 distinct CDR3 sequences listed, around a third were seen once; the top ten hold over 3.5%. In germline, CDR1 is SGHRS, CDR2 YFSETQ. This CDR3 has 15 residues. The clonotype comes from a female donor with breast cancer. Some clones in this sample may be carry-over from other donors' samples. The chain joins TRBV5-1 to TRBJ2-5; TRBD1 aligns across 12 bases. Sequencing used axillary lymph node tissue. The CDR3 DNA sequence: TGCGCCAGCAGCGGGGGGACAGGGGGCGGAGAGACCCAGCACTTC. It encodes CASSGGTGGGETQHF.